The next 22 T cell receptor beta chains were all read from a single sample in a study of low-dose radiotherapy and immunotherapy resistance in tumors (dated by TCRdb to 2021 to 2024). Per the publication, the time point label means: before trial treatment. The instrument was an Illumina MiniSeq. TCRs were amplified with Phusion for roughly 20 PCR cycles using a constant-region primer together with the adapter attached to the V primers. TCRdb reworked the public reads: Q25 trimming with fastp, MiXCR clone assembly, productive beta chains retained. Under each unique CDR3 protein, matching rows form one entry showing the most common genes and DNA. The sample contains tens of thousands of distinct CDR3 sequences, 10% to 15% of them found a single time. Approximately 6.2% of the sample is in the top ten clones. Sequences were derived from PBMCs, sampled before treatment. These receptors were collected from a female donor with ovarian cancer.

This clonotype was recorded at least ten times. The V gene is TRBV18, the J gene TRBJ2-5; D not certain. The V gene lost 0 bases and the J gene lost 4 bases, with 6 bases spanning the gap. The germline CDR1 and CDR2 sequences are KGHSH and LQKENI. This CDR3 spans 13 amino acids. DNA for the CDR3: TGTGCCAGCTCACCACCGGCAGGAGAGACCCAGTACTTC. It is translated as CASSPPAGETQYF. Combining the CDR3 with reference TRBV18 and TRBJ2-5 gives the whole variable domain NAGVMQNPRHLVRRRGQEARLRCSPMKGHSHVYWYRQLPEEGLKFMVYLQKENIIDESGMPKERFSAEFPKEGPSILRIQQVVRGDSAAYFCASSPPAGETQYFGPGTRLLVL.

This clonotype was seen repeatedly, ten times or more. The V and J genes are TRBV6-6 and TRBJ1-4, with 9 nucleotides matching TRBD1. Germline lookup yields CDR1 MNHNY and CDR2 SVGAGI (reference sequence). This CDR3 contains 14 residues. V trimming: 6 bases; J trimming: 6 bases; junction bases outside the gene matches: 5. The CDR3 is CASRNRQGDEKLFF. DNA of the CDR3: TGTGCCAGCAGGAACCGACAGGGGGATGAAAAACTGTTTTTT.

This clonotype showed up many times. The chain combines TRBV29-1 with TRBJ2-2; 9 nucleotides align to TRBD2. CDR1 and CDR2 (germline): SQVTM, ANQGSEA. After removal of 3 bases from V and 6 bases from J, the junction contained 8 bases not matched to a gene. This CDR3 has 15 amino acids. The CDR3 reads CSVERGGRQAGELFF. The CDR3 nucleotides are TGCAGCGTTGAGCGGGGGGGACGCCAGGCCGGGGAGCTGTTTTTT.

This clonotype has only a few counts. The chain carries TRBV30 and TRBJ2-7; possible D gene TRBD1, 6 bases. The CDR3 is 14 residues long. V shed 2 bases and J shed 0 bases, with 11 bases lying between them. Looked up from germline, CDR1 is GTSNPN and CDR2 is SVGIG (reference sequence). CDR3 sequence (DNA): TGTGCCTGGAGTCCCCCCAGGGGCTCCTACGAGCAGTACTTC. Its translation is CAWSPPRGSYEQYF.

In its sample, this clonotype was seen many times. The chain recombines TRBV20-1 with TRBJ2-7; 9 nucleotides agree with TRBD1. Germline CDR1 DFQATT, CDR2 SNEGSKA (reference sequence). CDR3 length: 18 amino acids. The V segment lost 0 bases and the J segment 5 bases; nucleotides outside the gene matches: 17. Written as DNA, the CDR3 is TGCAGTGCTAGAGAATTGAGGCGATCGGGGGACAGGGTCCACGAGCAGTACTTC. It specifies CSARELRRSGDRVHEQYF.

This clonotype was recorded at least ten times. This chain uses TRBV2 with TRBJ2-7, with 9 nucleotides matching TRBD2. The germline V gene encodes CDR1 SNHLY and CDR2 FYNNEI. This CDR3 spans 12 amino acids. V gave up 9 bases and J gave up 3 bases; unmatched junction bases: 3. CDR3 amino acids: CASQRGVYEQYF. CDR3 DNA sequence: TGTGCCAGTCAGCGGGGGGTCTACGAGCAGTACTTC.

This clonotype was seen repeatedly, ten times or more. The chain has TRBV19 and TRBJ2-2, with D perhaps TRBD2 (6 bases). Trimming shortened V by 9 bases and J by 4 bases, and 15 bases separated the two germline ends. This CDR3 comprises 14 residues. Germline V lookup: CDR1 LNHDA, CDR2 SQIVND (reference sequence). In nucleotides, the CDR3 is TGTGCCAGCCGTCAGGCCGGGGGCACCGGGGAGCTGTTTTTT. It encodes CASRQAGGTGELFF.

This clonotype was seen ten or more times. The chain has TRBV10-3 and TRBJ2-1; maybe TRBD2 (5 bases). The CDR3 is 14 residues long. With 8 bases removed from V and 0 bases from J, the gap between germline ends came to 11 bases. Looked up from germline, CDR1 is ENHRY and CDR2 is SYGVKD. CDR3 region: CAIARGSSYNEQFF. The CDR3 DNA is TGTGCCATCGCTCGAGGGAGCTCCTACAATGAGCAGTTCTTC.

As concerns this clonotype: A far larger clone is one nucleotide away, so this likely arose from a read error. V gene TRBV2 combines with J gene TRBJ2-1; no reliable D call. V was clipped by 6 bases and J by 7 bases, with 10 bases between them. There are 12 residues in the CDR3. Per the germline V gene, CDR1 is SNHLY and CDR2 is FYNNEI. CDR3 sequence reads: CASRDGGNEQFF. In nucleotides, the CDR3 is TGTGCCAGCAGGGACGGTGGGAATGAGCAGTTCTTC.

As for this clonotype: This probably arose from a read error, given a far larger clone one base away. This rearrangement joins TRBV7-2 to TRBJ2-7, with 10 bases fitting TRBD1. The J call is doubtful: the DNA matches TRBJ2-1 better. The CDR3 is 16 residues long. Germline values: CDR1 SGHTA, CDR2 FQGNSA. The CDR3 reads CASSLRGTGAYNEQFF. Here the CDR3 DNA reads TGTGCCAGCAGCTTACGGGGGACAGGGGCTTACAATGAGCAGTTCTTC.

This clonotype was found many times. The chain uses TRBV12-3 or TRBV12-4 and TRBJ1-5, with D unclear. The V gene lost 5 bases and the J gene lost 1 base, with 6 bases spanning the gap. This CDR3 has 13 amino acids. Written as DNA, the CDR3 is TGTGCCAGCAGTCAAGGGAGCAATCAGCCCCAGCATTTT. It yields the protein CASSQGSNQPQHF.

In its sample, this clonotype ranks as medium-sized (0.01 to 0.1%). The chain recombines TRBV29-1 with TRBJ2-7; D perhaps matches TRBD1 (5 bases). Germline values: CDR1 SQVTM, CDR2 ANQGSEA. Trimming took 6 bases from V and 4 from J, leaving 16 bases between them. This CDR3 region has 13 residues. In nucleotides, the CDR3 is TGCAGCGTCCTCGGCAGGGTGGGATACGAGCAGTACTTC. Translation gives CSVLGRVGYEQYF.

This clonotype was picked up many times. V is TRBV7-2 and J is TRBJ2-5; D is unclear. The germline V gene encodes CDR1 SGHTA and CDR2 FQGNSA. CDR3 size: 16 residues. V was shortened by 1 base and J by 1 base, with 13 bases between the two germline ends. The CDR3 here is CASSLVLNALQETQYF. The CDR3 nucleotides read TGTGCCAGCAGCTTAGTGCTTAATGCCCTCCAAGAGACCCAGTACTTC.

Many counts were recorded for this clonotype. This CDR3 reads CATSEKRGEQFF. The CDR3 region has the DNA TGTGCCACCAGTGAAAAGAGGGGTGAGCAGTTCTTC. The chain combines TRBV24-1 with TRBJ2-1, with D perhaps matching TRBD1 or TRBD2 (5 bases each). CDR1 and CDR2 from the germline V gene are KGHDR and SFDVKD. The length of the CDR3 is 12 residues. Trimming removed 4 bases at V and 9 bases at J, with 9 bases between.

This clonotype has a count of ten or more. The J gene is TRBJ1-2, the V gene TRBV28; the D gene is possibly TRBD1 (6 bases). The V and J ends lost 4 bases and 2 bases respectively, with 14 bases between them. The germline gives CDR1 MDHEN, CDR2 SYDVKM. The CDR3 is made up of 15 amino acids. Here the CDR3 DNA reads TGTGCCAGCAGTTCCGCCGGGGGGGGCAACTATGGCTACACCTTC. This codes for CASSSAGGGNYGYTF.

Ten or more counts support this clonotype. The V and J genes are TRBV4-1 and TRBJ1-4, with D perhaps TRBD1 (6 bases). Germline V lookup: CDR1 MGHRA, CDR2 YSYEKL. This CDR3 contains 15 residues. V lost 4 bases and J 6 bases, leaving 15 bases between the germline ends. The CDR3 is CASSRRGGWDEKLFF. In DNA, the CDR3 is TGCGCCAGCAGCCGCCGAGGGGGGTGGGATGAAAAACTGTTTTTT.

Regarding this clonotype: A far larger clone is off by one base, so a read error is likely. The chain links TRBV6-5 to TRBJ2-1; D may be TRBD1 or TRBD2 (5 bases each). From germline, CDR1 is MNHEY and CDR2 SVGAGI. Trimming stripped 6 bases from V and 2 bases from J, with 14 bases between. CDR3 length equals 15 residues. The DNA for the CDR3 is TGTGCCAGCAGAGAAGCGAGGGGTGCCTACAATGAGCAGTTCTTC. Its protein product is CASREARGAYNEQFF.

This sequence joins TRBV20-1 and TRBJ1-5; a weak D match, TRBD1 (5 bases). Germline V gives CDR1 DFQATT, CDR2 SNEGSKA (reference sequence). CDR3 length: 15 amino acids. Trimming cost V 3 bases and J 2 bases, with 14 bases left between them. The CDR3 nucleotides read TGCAGTGCTAGGGCGAGGGGTGGGGGCAATCAGCCCCAGCATTTT. This gives the protein CSARARGGGNQPQHF.

This clonotype was counted at least ten times. V is TRBV30 and J is TRBJ1-2; unclear D gene. The germline V and J ends were trimmed by 3 bases and 2 bases, with 7 bases remaining between them. The length of the CDR3 is 12 residues. CDR1 GTSNPN and CDR2 SVGIG come from the germline V gene (reference sequence). As DNA, the CDR3 is TGTGCCTGGAGGGCCGGGAACTATGGCTACACCTTC. Translated, it gives CAWRAGNYGYTF.

As concerns this clonotype: This sequence may be a read error, since a much larger clone differs from it by one base. The chain links TRBV6-8 to TRBJ1-1, with D possibly matching TRBD1 (6 bases). Germline V gene data show CDR1 as MNHGY and CDR2 as SAAAGT. CDR3 length equals 15 residues. V was clipped by 6 bases and J by 3 bases, with 17 bases between them. This chain's CDR3 is CASRIHRTAYTEAFF. CDR3 in DNA: TGTGCCAGCAGGATACATAGGACAGCCTACACTGAAGCTTTCTTT.

A note on this clonotype: Being one base from a much bigger clone, this may be a read error. The chain is built from TRBV29-1 and TRBJ1-1; possibly TRBD1 for D (5 bases). V was shortened by 7 bases and J by 5 bases, with 17 bases between the two germline ends. Germline-derived CDR1 and CDR2 are SQVTM and ANQGSEA. The CDR3 covers 13 residues. The CDR3 DNA reads TGCAGCGCAGTTGTCCAGGGAGCTACTGAAGCTTTCTTT. It codes for CSAVVQGATEAFF.

There are many counts of this clonotype. The V call is TRBV6-2 or TRBV6-3, the J call TRBJ1-5; D perhaps matches TRBD1 (5 bases). From germline, CDR1 is MNHEY and CDR2 SVGEGT. V lost 5 bases and J 0 bases, leaving 14 bases between the germline ends. The CDR3 loop spans 16 amino acids. The CDR3 protein is CASSPRGGTSNQPQHF. The CDR3, as DNA: TGTGCCAGCAGTCCCCGGGGGGGGACTAGCAATCAGCCCCAGCATTTT.